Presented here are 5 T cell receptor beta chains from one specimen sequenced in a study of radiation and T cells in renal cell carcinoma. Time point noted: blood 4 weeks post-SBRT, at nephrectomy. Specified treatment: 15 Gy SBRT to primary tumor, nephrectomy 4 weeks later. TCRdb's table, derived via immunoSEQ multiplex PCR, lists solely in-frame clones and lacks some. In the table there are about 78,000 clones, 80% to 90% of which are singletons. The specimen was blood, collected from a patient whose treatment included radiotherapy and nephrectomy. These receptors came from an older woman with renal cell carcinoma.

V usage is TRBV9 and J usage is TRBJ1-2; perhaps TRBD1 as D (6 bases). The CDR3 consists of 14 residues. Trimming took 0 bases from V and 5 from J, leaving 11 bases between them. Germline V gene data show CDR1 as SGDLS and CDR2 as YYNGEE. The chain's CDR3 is CASSVGGLTYGYTF. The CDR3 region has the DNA TGTGCCAGCAGCGTAGGGGGGCTGACTTATGGCTACACCTTC.

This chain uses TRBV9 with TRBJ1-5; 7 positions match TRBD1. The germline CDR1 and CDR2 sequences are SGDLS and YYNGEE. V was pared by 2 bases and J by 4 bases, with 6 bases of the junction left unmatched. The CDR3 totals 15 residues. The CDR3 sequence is CASSVSDRVNQPQHF. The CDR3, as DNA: TGTGCCAGCAGCGTCAGCGACAGGGTTAATCAGCCCCAGCATTTT.

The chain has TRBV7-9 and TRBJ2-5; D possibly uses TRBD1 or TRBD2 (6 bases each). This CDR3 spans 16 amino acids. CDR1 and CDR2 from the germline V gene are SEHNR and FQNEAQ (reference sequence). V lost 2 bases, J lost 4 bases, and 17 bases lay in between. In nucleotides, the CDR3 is TGTGCCAGCAGCTTACAGGGGAGGCTTGGGTCAGAGACCCAGTACTTC. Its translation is CASSLQGRLGSETQYF.

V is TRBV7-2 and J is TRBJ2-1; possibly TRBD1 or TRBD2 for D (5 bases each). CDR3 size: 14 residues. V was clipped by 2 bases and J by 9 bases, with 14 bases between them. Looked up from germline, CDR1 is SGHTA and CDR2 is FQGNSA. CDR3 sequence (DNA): TGTGCCAGCAGCTTACGCCCGAGGGGCGCTGAGCAGTTCTTC. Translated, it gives CASSLRPRGAEQFF. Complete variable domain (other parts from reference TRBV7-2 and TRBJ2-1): GAGVSQSPSNKVTEKGKDVELRCDPISGHTALYWYRQSLGQGLEFLIYFQGNSAPDKSGLPSDRFSAERTGGSVSTLTIQRTQQEDSAVYLCASSLRPRGAEQFFGPGTRLTVL.

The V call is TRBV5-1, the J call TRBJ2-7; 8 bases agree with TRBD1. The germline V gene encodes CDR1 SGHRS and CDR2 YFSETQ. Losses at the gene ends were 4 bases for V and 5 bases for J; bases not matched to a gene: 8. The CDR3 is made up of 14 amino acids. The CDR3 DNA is TGCGCCAGCAGCGTAGGACAGGGCGGGGACGAGCAGTACTTC. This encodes CASSVGQGGDEQYF.